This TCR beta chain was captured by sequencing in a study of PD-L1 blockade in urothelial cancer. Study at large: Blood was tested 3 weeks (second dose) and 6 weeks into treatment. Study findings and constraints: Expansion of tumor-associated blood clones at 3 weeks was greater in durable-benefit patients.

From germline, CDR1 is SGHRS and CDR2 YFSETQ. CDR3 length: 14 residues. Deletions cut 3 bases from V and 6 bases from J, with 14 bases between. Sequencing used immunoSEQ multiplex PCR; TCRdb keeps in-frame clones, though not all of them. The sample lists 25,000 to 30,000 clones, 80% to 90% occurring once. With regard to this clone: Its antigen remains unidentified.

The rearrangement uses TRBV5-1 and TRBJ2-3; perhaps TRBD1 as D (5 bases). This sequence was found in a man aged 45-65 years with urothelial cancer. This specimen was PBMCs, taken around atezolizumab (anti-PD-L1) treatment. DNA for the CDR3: TGCGCCAGCAGCTCAGAGACAGCGACGGATACGCAGTATTTT. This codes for CASSSETATDTQYF.